The 8 T cell receptor beta chains in this list originate from one sample, sequenced in a study of cytomegalovirus exposure and HLA in healthy donors. 60 Vbeta and 13 Jbeta primers were used in PCR. Assay: immunoSEQ multiplex PCR; the TCRdb copy retains only in-frame clones and omits some. The sample has around 170,000 clones, around four fifths seen once; the top ten hold around 3%. Sequencing was performed on PBMCs. The receptors come from a woman aged 50 to 60 in good health and CMV-seropositive.

CDR3 DNA sequence: TGTGCCAGCTCTGCACGAACTACAGGGGACACTGAAGCTTTCTTT. This translates into CASSARTTGDTEAFF. The chain links TRBV5-5 to TRBJ1-1, with TRBD1 identical over 7 bases. The CDR3 sequence is 15 residues long. The germline V gene has CDR1 SGHKS and CDR2 YYEKEE (reference sequence). The V gene end was trimmed by 7 bases and the J gene end by 3 bases; junction bases not matched to a gene: 12.

The chain links TRBV9 to TRBJ2-1; D is perhaps TRBD2 (5 bases). V dropped 0 bases and J dropped 7 bases, with 11 bases sitting between them. Germline values: CDR1 SGDLS, CDR2 YYNGEE. The CDR3 covers 14 residues. The CDR3 region is CASSVGLAENEQFF. CDR3 in DNA: TGTGCCAGCAGCGTAGGGCTAGCTGAGAATGAGCAGTTCTTC.

The chain links TRBV28 to TRBJ2-7; 8 bases are a match to TRBD1. J lost 2 bases, V lost 6 bases, and 9 bases had no gene match. Germline CDR1 MDHEN, CDR2 SYDVKM. This CDR3 contains 15 residues. CDR3 protein: CASRETGTGTYEQYF. As DNA, the CDR3 is TGTGCCAGCAGGGAGACCGGGACAGGTACCTACGAGCAGTACTTC.

This chain joins TRBV4-1 and TRBJ1-1, with 8 bases lining up with TRBD1. From germline, CDR1 is MGHRA and CDR2 YSYEKL. Trimming at V came to 6 bases and at J to 5 bases, leaving 5 bases not matched to a gene. There are 13 residues in the CDR3. The CDR3 bases are TGCGCCAGCAGGGCTCAGGGGGCAACTGAAGCTTTCTTT. Its translation: CASRAQGATEAFF.

This clone appeared a few times. The V gene is TRBV30, the J gene TRBJ2-7; weak D call: TRBD1 (6 bases). The V end lost 4 bases, the J end lost 6 bases, and 13 bases lay between the germline ends. The V gene's germline CDR1 is GTSNPN and CDR2 SVGIG (reference sequence). This CDR3 has 12 residues. The CDR3 nucleotides are TGTGCCTGGACCATAACAGGGTTCGAGCAGTACTTC. Translating gives CAWTITGFEQYF.

The V and J genes are TRBV25-1 and TRBJ2-3; perhaps TRBD1 as D (6 bases). The germline gives CDR1 MGHDK, CDR2 SYGVNS. The ends were cut back, 5 bases at V and 10 bases at J, with 10 bases in the middle. This CDR3 is 11 amino acids long. For the CDR3, the DNA is TGTGCCAGCAGTATACAGGGTGCGCAGTATTTT. Its translation is CASSIQGAQYF.

As for this clone: The junction departs from germline at one end; a sequencing error may be responsible. The V and J genes are TRBV5-1 and TRBJ1-2; weak D call: TRBD1 (5 bases). This CDR3 is 12 amino acids long. Per germline, CDR1 SGHRS and CDR2 YFSETQ. The chain's CDR3 is CASSLPGLGYTF. In DNA, the CDR3 is TGTGCCAGCAGCTTGCCAGGGCTCGGCTACACCTTC.

This chain links TRBV25-1 with TRBJ2-3; 7 bases fit TRBD1. CDR3 size: 15 residues. Germline V CDR1 and CDR2: MGHDK, SYGVNS. J lost 0 bases, V lost 8 bases, and 8 bases had no gene match. CDR3: CASRDRDTSTDTQYF. In nucleotides, the CDR3 is TGTGCCAGCCGGGACAGAGACACTAGCACAGATACGCAGTATTTT.